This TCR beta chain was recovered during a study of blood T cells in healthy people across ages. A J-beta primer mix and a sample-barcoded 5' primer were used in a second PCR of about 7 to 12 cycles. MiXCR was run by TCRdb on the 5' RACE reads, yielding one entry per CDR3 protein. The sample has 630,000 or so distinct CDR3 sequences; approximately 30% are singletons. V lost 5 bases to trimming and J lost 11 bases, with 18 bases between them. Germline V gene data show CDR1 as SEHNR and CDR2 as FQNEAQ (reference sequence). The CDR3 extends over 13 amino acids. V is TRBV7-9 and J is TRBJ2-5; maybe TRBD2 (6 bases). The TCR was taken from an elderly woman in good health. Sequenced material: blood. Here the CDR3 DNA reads TGTGCCAGCAGCCTCTTAGGAGGGAATGAGCAGTACTTC. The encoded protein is CASSLLGGNEQYF.